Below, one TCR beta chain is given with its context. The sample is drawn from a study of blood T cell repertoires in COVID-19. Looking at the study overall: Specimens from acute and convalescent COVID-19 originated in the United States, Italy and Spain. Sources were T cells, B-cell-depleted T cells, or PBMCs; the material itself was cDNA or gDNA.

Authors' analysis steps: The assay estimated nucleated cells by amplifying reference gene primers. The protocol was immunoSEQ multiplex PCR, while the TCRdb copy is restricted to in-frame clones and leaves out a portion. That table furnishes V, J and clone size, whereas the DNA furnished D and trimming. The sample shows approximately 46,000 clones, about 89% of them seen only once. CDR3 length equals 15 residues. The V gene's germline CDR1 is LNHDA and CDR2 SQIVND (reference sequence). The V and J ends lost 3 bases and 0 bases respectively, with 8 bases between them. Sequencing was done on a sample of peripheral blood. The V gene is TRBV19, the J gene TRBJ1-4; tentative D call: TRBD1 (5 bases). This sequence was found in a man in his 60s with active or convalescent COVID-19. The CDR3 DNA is TGTGCCAGTAGTATGCACAGGCCAACTAATGAAAAACTGTTTTTT. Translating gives CASSMHRPTNEKLFF.